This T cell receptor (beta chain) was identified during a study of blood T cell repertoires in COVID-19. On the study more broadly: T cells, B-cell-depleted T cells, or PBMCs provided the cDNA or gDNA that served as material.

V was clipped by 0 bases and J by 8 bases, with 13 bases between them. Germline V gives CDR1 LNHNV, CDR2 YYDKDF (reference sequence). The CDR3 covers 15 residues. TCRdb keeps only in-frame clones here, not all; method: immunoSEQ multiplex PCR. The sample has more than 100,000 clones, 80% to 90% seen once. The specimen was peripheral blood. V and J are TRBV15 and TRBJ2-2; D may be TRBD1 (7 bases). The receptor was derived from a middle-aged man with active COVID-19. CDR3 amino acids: CATSRDQGGLGELFF. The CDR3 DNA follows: TGTGCCACCAGCAGAGATCAGGGGGGTTTGGGGGAGCTGTTTTTT.